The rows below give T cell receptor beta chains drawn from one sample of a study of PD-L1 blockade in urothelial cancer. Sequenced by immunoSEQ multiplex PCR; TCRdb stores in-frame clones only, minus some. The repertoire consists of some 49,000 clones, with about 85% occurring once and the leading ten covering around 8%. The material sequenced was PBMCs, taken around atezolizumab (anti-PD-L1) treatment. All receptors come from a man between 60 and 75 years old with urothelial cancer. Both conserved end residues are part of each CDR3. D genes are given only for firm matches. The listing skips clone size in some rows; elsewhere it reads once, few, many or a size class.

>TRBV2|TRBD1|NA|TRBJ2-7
TGTGCCAGCAGTGACCCCTTTTCTCGACAGGGAATCCACGAGCAGTACTTC
CASSDPFSRQGIHEQYF
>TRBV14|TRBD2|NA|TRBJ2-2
TGTGCCAGCAGGGTAAGGACTAGCGGCGGGCCCGGGGAGCTGTTTTTT
CASRVRTSGGPGELFF
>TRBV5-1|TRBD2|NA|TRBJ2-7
TGCGCCAGCAGCCCGCGGGGGAGCGGGGTCTCCTACGAGCAGTACTTC
CASSPRGSGVSYEQYF
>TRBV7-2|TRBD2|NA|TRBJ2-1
TGTGCCAGCAGCGCCCTCGGGCTAGCGGTCAGCTCCTACAATGAGCAGTTCTTC
CASSALGLAVSSYNEQFF
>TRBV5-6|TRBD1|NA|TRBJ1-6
TGTGCCAGCAGCGTAAGACAGGGGGCGGCTCGGCCCAATTCACCCCTCCACTTT
CASSVRQGAARPNSPLHF
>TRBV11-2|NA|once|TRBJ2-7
TGTGCCAGCAGCTTATTAGCCCCCGTTGAGCAGTACTTC
CASSLLAPVEQYF
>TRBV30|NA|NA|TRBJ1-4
TGTGCCTGGGCAGGGGCAACTAATGAAAAACTGTTTTTT
CAWAGATNEKLFF
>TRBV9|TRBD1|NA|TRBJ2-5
TGTGCCAGCAGCGCAGGCCTGGGACAGGGCCAAGAGACCCAGTACTTC
CASSAGLGQGQETQYF
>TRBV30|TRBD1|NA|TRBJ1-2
TGTGCCTGGAACCAAGCCCCAGGGGGCGGGAGTTATGGCTACACCTTC
CAWNQAPGGGSYGYTF
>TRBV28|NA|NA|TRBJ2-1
TGTGCCAGCAGTATCTCGGTAGAGCAGTTCTTC
CASSISVEQFF
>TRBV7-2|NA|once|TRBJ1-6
TGTGCCAGCAGCCCCCGGACAGTTCGGAATTCACCCCTCCACTTT
CASSPRTVRNSPLHF
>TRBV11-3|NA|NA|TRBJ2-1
TGTGCCAGCAGCTCTGCGGGGCAGTCCTACAATGAGCAGTTCTTC
CASSSAGQSYNEQFF
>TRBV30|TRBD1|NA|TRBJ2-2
TGTGCCTGGAGTGTAGGGACAGCCGGGGAGCTGTTTTTT
CAWSVGTAGELFF
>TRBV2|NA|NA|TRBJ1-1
TGTGCCAGCACCCCACAGGGAGGGACTGAAGCTTTCTTT
CASTPQGGTEAFF
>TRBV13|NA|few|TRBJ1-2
TGTGCCAGCAGGGGGGGTAGCTATGGCTACACCTTC
CASRGGSYGYTF
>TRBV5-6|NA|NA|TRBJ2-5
TGTGCCAGCAGCTTGGTACTAACGTACCAAGAGACCCAGTACTTC
CASSLVLTYQETQYF
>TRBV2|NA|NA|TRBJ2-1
TGTGCCAGCAGCGTAGCCAGTGTAAATGAGCAGTTCTTC
CASSVASVNEQFF
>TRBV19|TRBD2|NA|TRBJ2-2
TGTGCCAGTAGGACTCTGTTGGGGGGAGGGACCGGGGAGCTGTTTTTT
CASRTLLGGGTGELFF
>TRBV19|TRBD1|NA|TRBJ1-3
TGTGCCAGTAGTAAGGGACAGCCTGGAAACACCATATATTTT
CASSKGQPGNTIYF
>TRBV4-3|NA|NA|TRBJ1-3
TGCGCCAGCAGCCAAGGACAGATCTCTGGAAACACCATATATTTT
CASSQGQISGNTIYF
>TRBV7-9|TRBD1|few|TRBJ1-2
TGTGCCAGCAGCTTAGGTGGACAGGGCTATGGCTACACCTTC
CASSLGGQGYGYTF
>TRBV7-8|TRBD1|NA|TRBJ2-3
TGTGCCAGCAGCTTAACTGTAGTACAGGGGGCGTCAGATACGCAGTATTTT
CASSLTVVQGASDTQYF
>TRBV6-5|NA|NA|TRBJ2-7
TGTGCCAGCAGTTATAGGGGCGCGCGGTACGAGCAGTACTTC
CASSYRGARYEQYF
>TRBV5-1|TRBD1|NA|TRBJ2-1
TGCGCCAGCAGCCCGGGACAGCGTACCTACAATGAGCAGTTCTTC
CASSPGQRTYNEQFF
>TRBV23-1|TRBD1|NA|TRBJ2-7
TGCGCCAGCAGTCAATCTCCAGGACAGGGATGCTACGAGCAGTACTTC
CASSQSPGQGCYEQYF
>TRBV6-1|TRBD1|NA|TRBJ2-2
TGTGCCAGCAGTGAAAGGGACAGGGGCACCGGGGAGCTGTTTTTT
CASSERDRGTGELFF
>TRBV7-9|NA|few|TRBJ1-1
TGTGCCAGCAGCCCAGTGGGGGGACCTGAAGCTTTCTTT
CASSPVGGPEAFF
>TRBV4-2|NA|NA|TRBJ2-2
TGTGCCAGCAGCCATGCCCAGCCGGGACATAGAAACACCGGGGAGCTGTTTTTT
CASSHAQPGHRNTGELFF
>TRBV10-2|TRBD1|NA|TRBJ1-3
TGCGCCAGCAGTAGCCAGGGGGCTGGAAACACCATATATTTT
CASSSQGAGNTIYF